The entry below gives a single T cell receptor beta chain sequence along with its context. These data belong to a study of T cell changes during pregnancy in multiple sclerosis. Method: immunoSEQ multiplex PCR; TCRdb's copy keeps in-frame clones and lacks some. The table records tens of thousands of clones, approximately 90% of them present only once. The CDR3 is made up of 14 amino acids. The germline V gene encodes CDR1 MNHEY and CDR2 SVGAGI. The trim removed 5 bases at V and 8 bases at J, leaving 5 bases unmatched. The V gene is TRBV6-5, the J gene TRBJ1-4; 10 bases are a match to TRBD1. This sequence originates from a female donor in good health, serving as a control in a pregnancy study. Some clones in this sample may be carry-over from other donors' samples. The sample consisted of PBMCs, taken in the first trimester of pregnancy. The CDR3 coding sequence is TGTGCCAGCAGTACCGGACAGGGGGGCGAAAAACTGTTTTTT. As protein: CASSTGQGGEKLFF.